A single T cell receptor beta chain is shown here with its context. V dropped 3 bases and J dropped 4 bases, with 10 bases sitting between them. CDR3 length: 13 residues. The germline V gene has CDR1 DFQATT and CDR2 SNEGSKA (reference sequence). These data are taken from a study of blood T cells in healthy people across ages. Primed by a sample-barcoded 5' primer and a J-beta primer mix, a second PCR proceeded for roughly 6 to 12 cycles. TCRdb processed the 5' RACE reads anew with MiXCR; each CDR3 protein has one entry. The sample lists over 600,000 distinct CDR3 sequences, around 43% seen once, with about 32% in the top ten. Researchers report isolating at least 7 million PBMCs per sample.

The chain carries TRBV20-1 and TRBJ1-5; unclear D gene. The receptor comes from a man aged 80 or over in good health. Specimen: blood. CDR3 bases: TGCAGTGCTAGTTCGGCCAATAATCAGCCCCAGCATTTT. This gives the protein CSASSANNQPQHF.